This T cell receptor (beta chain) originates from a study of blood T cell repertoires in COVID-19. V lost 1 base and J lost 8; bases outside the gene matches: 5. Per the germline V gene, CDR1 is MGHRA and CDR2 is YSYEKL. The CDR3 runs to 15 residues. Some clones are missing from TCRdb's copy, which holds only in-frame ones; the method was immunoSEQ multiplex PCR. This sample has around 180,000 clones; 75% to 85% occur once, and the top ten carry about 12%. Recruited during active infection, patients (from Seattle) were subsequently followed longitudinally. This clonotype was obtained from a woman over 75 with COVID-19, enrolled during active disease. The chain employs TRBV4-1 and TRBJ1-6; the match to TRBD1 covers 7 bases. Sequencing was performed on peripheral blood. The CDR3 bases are TGCGCCAGCAGCCAAGCGCAGGGGGGAGATTCACCCCTCCACTTT. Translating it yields CASSQAQGGDSPLHF.